The table lists the clone carrying this TCR beta chain with a few counts. The data stem from a study of blood T cells in healthy people across ages. The second PCR ran about 6 to 12 cycles with a sample-barcoded 5' primer and J-beta primers. TCRdb re-derived calls from the 5' RACE reads in MiXCR, one entry per CDR3 protein. The sample consists of about 750,000 distinct CDR3 sequences, about 48% of them appearing once. Trimming shortened V by 5 bases and J by 5 bases, and 12 bases separated the two germline ends. There are 13 residues in the CDR3. Germline V gene sequence: CDR1 MNHEY, CDR2 SVGEGT. The receptor was isolated from a man older than 75 in good health. The J gene is TRBJ2-5, the V gene TRBV6-2 or TRBV6-3; D perhaps matches TRBD2 (5 bases). The sequenced material came from blood. The CDR3 nucleotides read TGTGCCAGCAGTATCGGGAAACCGGAGACCCAGTACTTC. Translation gives CASSIGKPETQYF.